The 32 T cell receptor beta chains below come from one sample, sequenced in a study of regulatory T cells in long-lasting Graves disease. Noted time point: persistent/refractory GD, antithyroid drugs over 5 years with positive TRAb. Making the TCR library involved RNA that had been extracted from PBMCs. Relying on iRepertoire HTBI primers and Arm-PCR of CDR3 regions, the team built TCR beta libraries. TCRdb reanalysed the multiplex PCR reads using MiXCR and keeps one entry per CDR3 protein. This sample yields 500,000 to 800,000 distinct CDR3 sequences, of which 30% are seen a single time; under 55% belongs to the top ten. Sequencing used peripheral blood mononuclear cells (PBMCs), obtained when the disease was refractory, from a patient treated with antithyroid drugs. The receptors originated from a female donor with Graves disease.

This clonotype was seen ten or more times. This chain's CDR3 is CASNRGVGDHGYTF. In DNA form, the CDR3 reads TGTGCCAGCAACCGAGGAGTGGGGGACCATGGCTACACCTTC. The chain links TRBV6-1 to TRBJ1-2; TRBD1 might be the D (5 bases). The CDR3 spans 14 residues. CDR1 is MNHNS, CDR2 SASEGT, per germline. V shed 7 bases and J shed 6 bases, with 18 bases lying between them.

In this sample, this clonotype turned up a few times. The J gene is TRBJ2-4, the V gene TRBV9; 16 positions match TRBD2. The CDR3 length is 19 residues. The J segment lost 9 bases and the V segment lost 3 bases, leaving 15 bases of the junction unmatched. Looked up from germline, CDR1 is SGDLS and CDR2 is YYNGEE. CDR3 protein: CASSGPGSSGLAGGVIQYF. CDR3 in DNA: TGTGCCAGCAGCGGACCAGGAAGCTCGGGACTAGCGGGAGGGGTCATTCAGTACTTC.

The table lists this clonotype with a few counts. The chain links TRBV19 to TRBJ2-7, with D perhaps TRBD1 (5 bases). Germline CDR1 is LNHDA and CDR2 is SQIVND (reference sequence). V shed 7 bases and J shed 5 bases, with 15 bases lying between them. CDR3 length: 13 amino acids. CDR3 protein: CASKGQGIDEQYF. CDR3 sequence (DNA): TGTGCCAGTAAGGGGCAGGGCATCGACGAGCAGTACTTC.

This clonotype was counted between two and nine times. This chain links TRBV19 with TRBJ1-1; maybe TRBD1 (6 bases). Germline assignment: CDR1 LNHDA and CDR2 SQIVND (reference sequence). This CDR3 contains 14 residues. The V end was cut by 7 bases, the J end by 2 bases, with 14 bases between. The CDR3 loop is CASTRRDTNTEAFF. The CDR3 DNA follows: TGTGCCAGTACTAGGAGGGACACCAACACTGAAGCTTTCTTT.

The V gene is TRBV4-2, the J gene TRBJ2-2; D gene ambiguous. Deletions cut 3 bases from V and 6 bases from J, with 14 bases between. Germline CDR1 reads LGHNA; CDR2 reads YNFKEQ. The CDR3 spans 15 residues. CDR3 sequence: CASSHPTSFPGELFF. The CDR3 DNA reads as TGTGCCAGCAGCCACCCGACGTCCTTCCCCGGGGAGCTGTTTTTT.

The genes are TRBV5-1 and TRBJ2-2; 8 bases agree with TRBD1. There are 17 residues in the CDR3. J was trimmed by 5 bases and V by 4 bases; bases with no gene match: 13. The germline V gene encodes CDR1 SGHRS and CDR2 YFSETQ. The CDR3 DNA is TGCGCCAGCAGCACCGGGACAGGACGGTTGGGGACCGGGGAGCTGTTTTTT. It specifies CASSTGTGRLGTGELFF.

This clonotype was recorded once. This chain links TRBV20-1 with TRBJ1-6, with 9 bases lining up with TRBD1. Germline CDR1 reads DFQATT; CDR2 reads SNEGSKA (reference sequence). Germline trimming cut 5 bases from V and 9 bases from J; bases unmatched to any gene: 5. CDR3 size: 13 residues. The CDR3 sequence is CSAPGQGFSPLHF. For the CDR3, the DNA is TGCAGTGCTCCGGGACAGGGTTTTTCACCCCTCCACTTT.

In its sample, this clonotype was seen a few times. The V call is TRBV28, the J call TRBJ2-7; TRBD1 matches 10 bases. The CDR3 covers 13 residues. Germline CDR1 MDHEN, CDR2 SYDVKM. The V and J ends lost 6 bases and 5 bases, in that order; junction bases with no gene match: 4. The CDR3 here is CASRETGGNEQYF. As DNA, the CDR3 is TGTGCCAGCAGGGAGACAGGGGGCAACGAGCAGTACTTC.

This clonotype was observed a few times. The CDR3 loop is CASSPPVGQTNSPLHF. The CDR3 DNA is TGTGCCAGCTCACCACCTGTTGGACAAACTAATTCACCCCTCCACTTT. The gene calls are TRBV18 and TRBJ1-6; D is possibly TRBD1 (5 bases). The CDR3 covers 16 residues. From germline, CDR1 is KGHSH and CDR2 LQKENI. Trimming took 0 bases from V and 6 from J, leaving 12 bases between them. Complete variable domain (other parts from reference TRBV18 and TRBJ1-6): NAGVMQNPRHLVRRRGQEARLRCSPMKGHSHVYWYRQLPEEGLKFMVYLQKENIIDESGMPKERFSAEFPKEGPSILRIQQVVRGDSAAYFCASSPPVGQTNSPLHFGNGTRLTVT.

V is TRBV28 and J is TRBJ1-5, with 12 positions matching TRBD1. The CDR3 runs to 16 residues. Germline CDR1 is MDHEN and CDR2 is SYDVKM. The V segment lost 5 bases and the J segment 7 bases; nucleotides outside the gene matches: 9. The CDR3 DNA reads as TGTGCCAGCAGTATCTCCGGGACAGGGGGCCGACAGCCCCAGCATTTT. Translated, it gives CASSISGTGGRQPQHF. Filled out from reference TRBV28 and TRBJ1-5, the complete variable domain reads DVKVTQSSRYLVKRTGEKVFLECVQDMDHENMFWYRQDPGLGLRLIYFSYDVKMKEKGDIPEGYSVSREKKERFSLILESASTNQTSMYLCASSISGTGGRQPQHFGDGTRLSIL.

This clonotype came up many times. This rearrangement joins TRBV6-2 or TRBV6-3 to TRBJ1-5; 8 bases align to TRBD1. The CDR3 has 18 residues. Germline trimming cut 3 bases from V and 1 base from J; bases unmatched to any gene: 11. CDR1 MNHEY and CDR2 SVGEGT come from the germline V gene. The CDR3 protein is CASSYSIDRGTSNQPQHF. Written as DNA, the CDR3 is TGTGCCAGCAGTTATTCGATCGACAGGGGAACGAGCAATCAGCCCCAGCATTTT.

This clonotype has a handful of counts. This sequence joins TRBV27 and TRBJ1-1; D not resolved. The CDR3 runs 13 residues. Germline values: CDR1 MNHEY, CDR2 SMNVEV (reference sequence). The V end was cut by 2 bases, the J end by 3 bases, with 7 bases between. The CDR3 DNA reads as TGTGCCAGCAGTTTAGCCAAGGACACTGAAGCTTTCTTT. Encoded protein: CASSLAKDTEAFF.

This clonotype was detected only a few times. The chain has TRBV3-1 and TRBJ1-1; tentative D call: TRBD1 (6 bases). CDR1 and CDR2 (germline): LGHDT, YNNKEL (reference sequence). This CDR3 has 13 amino acids. V was shortened by 4 bases and J by 4 bases, with 10 bases between the two germline ends. The CDR3 sequence: CASSLSGATEAFF. CDR3 nucleotides: TGTGCCAGCAGCCTCTCAGGGGCCACTGAAGCTTTCTTT.

The V and J genes are TRBV27 and TRBJ1-5; TRBD1 agrees at 8 bases. Per the germline V gene, CDR1 is MNHEY and CDR2 is SMNVEV (reference sequence). Unmatched junction bases numbered 15, after V lost 1 base and J lost 7 bases. The CDR3 runs 18 residues. CDR3 region: CASSLLSPVGQAGQPQHF. CDR3 bases: TGTGCCAGCAGTTTATTGTCACCGGTGGGACAGGCCGGGCAGCCCCAGCATTTT.

The chain joins TRBV30 to TRBJ1-1; D perhaps matches TRBD1 (5 bases). Per germline, CDR1 GTSNPN and CDR2 SVGIG (reference sequence). The V gene lost 2 bases and the J gene lost 1 base, with 11 bases spanning the gap. CDR3 length equals 14 residues. The DNA of the CDR3 is TGTGCCTGGAGTTGGGGGAAGACGAACACTGAAGCTTTCTTT. It yields the protein CAWSWGKTNTEAFF.

This clonotype was counted many times. The chain carries TRBV9 and TRBJ1-2; no clear D gene. Germline V lookup: CDR1 SGDLS, CDR2 YYNGEE. The CDR3 runs to 14 residues. V lost 0 bases, J lost 4 bases, and 10 bases lay in between. Here the CDR3 reads CASSVGAETYGYTF. DNA of the CDR3: TGTGCCAGCAGCGTAGGGGCGGAGACCTATGGCTACACCTTC.

Remarks on this clonotype: At one end, the junction sequence differs from germline, possibly due to a read error. The genes are TRBV19 and TRBJ2-5, with a weak D call TRBD1 (5 bases). The CDR3 runs to 14 residues. Germline CDR1 and CDR2: LNHDA and SQIVND (reference sequence). The CDR3 protein is CASRKTAYLETQYF. As DNA, the CDR3 is TGTGCCAGTCGGAAGACAGCCTACCTGGAGACTCAGTACTTC.

A remark on this clonotype: One end of the junction does not line up with germline, which may come from a read error. The V gene is TRBV6-2 or TRBV6-3, the J gene TRBJ2-4, with TRBD2 matching over 11 bases. CDR1 is MNHEY and CDR2 is SVGEGT in the germline V gene. This CDR3 comprises 17 residues. For the CDR3, the DNA is TGTGCCAGCAGCCCTATAGCGGGAGGGCCGGCCAGAAACATTCAGTACTTC. This gives the protein CASSPIAGGPARNIQYF.

This clonotype was detected a few times. The V gene is TRBV20-1, the J gene TRBJ2-5; no clear D gene. Germline V gives CDR1 DFQATT, CDR2 SNEGSKA (reference sequence). The CDR3 is 14 amino acids. Deletions cut 2 bases from V and 4 bases from J, with 14 bases between. The CDR3 is CSARPNVTGETQYF. Written as DNA, the CDR3 is TGCAGTGCTAGACCCAACGTAACCGGAGAGACCCAGTACTTC.

This clonotype turned up a few times. This chain connects TRBV7-8 to TRBJ1-5; 10 bases agree with TRBD1. The length of the CDR3 is 18 residues. Trimming removed 4 bases from V and 2 bases from J; junction bases left unmatched: 11. Germline V gene data show CDR1 as SGHVS and CDR2 as FQNEAQ. CDR3 residues: CASSSSGTGEKGNQPQHF. The CDR3 region has the DNA TGTGCCAGCAGCTCCTCCGGGACAGGGGAGAAGGGCAATCAGCCCCAGCATTTT.

The rearrangement links TRBV12-3 or TRBV12-4 to TRBJ2-7, with unresolved D. With 2 bases removed from V and 0 bases from J, the gap between germline ends came to 5 bases. The CDR3 is made up of 13 amino acids. CDR3 in amino acids: CASSLMPSYEQYF. Written as DNA, the CDR3 is TGTGCCAGCAGTTTAATGCCCTCCTACGAGCAGTACTTC.

The chain has TRBV5-1 and TRBJ1-2, with a weak D call TRBD1 (6 bases). Germline-derived CDR1 and CDR2 are SGHRS and YFSETQ. The CDR3 totals 14 residues. The V end was cut by 4 bases, the J end by 7 bases, with 17 bases between. As DNA, the CDR3 is TGCGCCAGCAGCGAAGGGGGGGGGGCGCTTGGCTACACCTTC. Translating it yields CASSEGGGALGYTF.

This rearrangement joins TRBV24-1 to TRBJ1-1; weak D call: TRBD1 (5 bases). Germline loops: CDR1 KGHDR, CDR2 SFDVKD. This CDR3 spans 13 amino acids. V shed 5 bases and J shed 7 bases, with 13 bases lying between them. CDR3 bases: TGTGCCACCAGTGTGGCGCCTGACAGTGAAGCTTTCTTT. Its protein is CATSVAPDSEAFF.

This chain links TRBV11-2 with TRBJ1-1; a weak D match, TRBD1 (5 bases). Looked up from germline, CDR1 is SGHAT and CDR2 is FQNNGV. This CDR3 is 16 amino acids long. Trimming took 0 bases from V and 4 from J, leaving 15 bases between them. CDR3 bases: TGTGCCAGCAGCTTAGATGGTGAGGGTAGGGGCACTGAAGCTTTCTTT. The encoded protein is CASSLDGEGRGTEAFF. The full variable domain, completed using reference TRBV11-2 and TRBJ1-1, is EAGVAQSPRYKIIEKRQSVAFWCNPISGHATLYWYQQILGQGPKLLIQFQNNGVVDDSQLPKDRFSAERLKGVDSTLKIQPAKLEDSAVYLCASSLDGEGRGTEAFFGQGTRLTVV.

The CDR3 spells CASSQERTSENEQFF. Here the CDR3 DNA reads TGTGCCAGCAGCCAAGAAAGGACTAGCGAGAATGAGCAGTTCTTC. The chain combines TRBV3-1 with TRBJ2-1; the match to TRBD2 covers 9 bases. This CDR3 is 15 amino acids long. Germline CDR1 and CDR2: LGHDT and YNNKEL (reference sequence). Trimming removed 0 bases from V and 7 bases from J; junction bases left unmatched: 4.

As concerns this clonotype: A much larger clone lies a single base off, so this may be a read error. The chain links TRBV7-3 to TRBJ2-7, with D unclear. Germline CDR1 SGHTA, CDR2 FQGTGA. The CDR3 runs to 10 residues. Trimming shortened V by 7 bases and J by 3 bases, and 4 bases separated the two germline ends. The CDR3: CASTLYEQYF. In DNA form, the CDR3 reads TGTGCCAGCACTCTCTACGAGCAGTACTTC.

The chain has TRBV7-3 and TRBJ1-5, with TRBD1 identical over 10 bases. Germline V gene sequence: CDR1 SGHTA, CDR2 FQGTGA. The CDR3 has 15 amino acids. V lost 5 bases, J lost 6 bases, and 7 bases stayed unmatched. CDR3 bases: TGTGCCAGCAGCCCCCAGACAGGGGGCAGTCAGCCCCAGCATTTT. Encoded protein: CASSPQTGGSQPQHF.

The chain joins TRBV29-1 to TRBJ2-2; no reliable D call. Trimming cost V 6 bases and J 0 bases, with 14 bases left between them. Per germline, CDR1 SQVTM and CDR2 ANQGSEA. The CDR3 length is 15 residues. The CDR3 loop reads CSVGGSLTNTGELFF. The CDR3 DNA sequence: TGCAGCGTCGGTGGCAGCCTTACGAACACCGGGGAGCTGTTTTTT.

This clonotype was found many times. The CDR3 sequence is CASSQVRTSMEETQYF. DNA for the CDR3: TGTGCCAGCAGCCAAGTCAGGACTAGCATGGAAGAGACCCAGTACTTC. The chain is built from TRBV3-1 and TRBJ2-5, with 8 bases matching TRBD2. The CDR3 is 16 residues long. Germline V gene sequence: CDR1 LGHDT, CDR2 YNNKEL (reference sequence). Germline trimming cut 1 base from V and 3 bases from J; bases unmatched to any gene: 7.

V and J are TRBV6-1 and TRBJ1-2; D unclear. Looked up from germline, CDR1 is MNHNS and CDR2 is SASEGT. The CDR3 contains 12 residues. Trimming took 6 bases from V and 8 from J, leaving 13 bases between them. CDR3 sequence reads: CASRGVSGGYTF. The DNA for the CDR3 is TGTGCCAGCAGAGGAGTATCGGGAGGCTACACCTTC.

The V call is TRBV16, the J call TRBJ1-5; D is unclear. The germline V and J ends were trimmed by 4 bases and 8 bases, with 9 bases remaining between them. Germline CDR1 and CDR2: KGHSY and FQNENV. This CDR3 contains 12 residues. The CDR3 DNA reads TGTGCCAGCAGCCCCTTGAGAGAGCCCCAGCATTTT. Protein product: CASSPLREPQHF. The whole variable domain, remainder taken from reference TRBV16 and TRBJ1-5, is GEEVAQTPKHLVRGEGQKAKLYCAPIKGHSYVFWYQQVLKNEFKFLISFQNENVFDETGMPKERFSAKCLPNSPCSLEIQATKLEDSAVYFCASSPLREPQHFGDGTRLSIL.

The table lists this clonotype with a few counts. V gene TRBV28 combines with J gene TRBJ2-7; TRBD2 agrees at 9 bases. With V trimmed by 3 bases and J by 4 bases, 4 bases remained unmatched. In germline, CDR1 is MDHEN, CDR2 SYDVKM. This CDR3 spans 14 amino acids. In nucleotides, the CDR3 is TGTGCCAGCAGTTTGCGGGAGGGCCGGTACGAGCAGTACTTC. Protein sequence: CASSLREGRYEQYF.